Here is one T cell receptor beta chain with its context. The entry originates in a study of blood T cell repertoires in COVID-19. Study at large: Some COVID-19 samples were acute and others convalescent; all came from the United States, Italy and Spain. PBMCs, B-cell-depleted T cells, or T cells were the source of the cDNA or gDNA that made up the material.

Sequencing used immunoSEQ multiplex PCR; TCRdb keeps in-frame clones, though not all of them. Found here are some 100,000 clones, around 80% of them singletons; the top ten hold approximately 6.7%. V was shortened by 1 base and J by 7 bases, with 10 bases between the two germline ends. The CDR3 is 13 amino acids. The germline CDR1 and CDR2 sequences are SGHAT and FQNNGV. The chain couples TRBV11-2 to TRBJ1-2; tentative D call: TRBD1 (6 bases). This sequence originates from a man aged 45 to 65 with active or convalescent COVID-19. Input material: peripheral blood. Written as DNA, the CDR3 is TGTGCCAGCAGCTTAGCGGGGGGCGGTGGCTACACCTTC. This sequence encodes CASSLAGGGGYTF. The full variable domain, with the rest looked up from reference TRBV11-2 and TRBJ1-2, is EAGVAQSPRYKIIEKRQSVAFWCNPISGHATLYWYQQILGQGPKLLIQFQNNGVVDDSQLPKDRFSAERLKGVDSTLKIQPAKLEDSAVYLCASSLAGGGGYTFGSGTRLTVV.